This TCR beta chain was retrieved from a study of identical twins. This clonotype was found once. It was template switching that added a universal primer site, and there were unique molecular identifiers on the cDNA. MiXCR was run by TCRdb on the 5' RACE reads, yielding one entry per CDR3 protein. Among 700,000 or so distinct CDR3 sequences, 21% were seen once, and the ten largest hold roughly 4.3%. Germline lookup yields CDR1 SGDLS and CDR2 YYNGEE. The J segment lost 7 bases and the V segment lost 4 bases, leaving 14 bases of the junction unmatched. The CDR3 has 16 amino acids. These records were also assigned to another study, of T cells expressing NK-cell markers. This second study says: An anti-gamma-delta TCR antibody restricted sorting to alpha-beta TCR T cells in several experiments. Of the CD8+ T cell pool in about six donors, about 1.0-8% was accounted for by dominant NKG2C+ clonotypes. Expanded NKG2C+ T cell clones were not confirmed as HCMV-specific.

Sequencing input: PBMCs. V and J are TRBV9 and TRBJ1-2, with 9 positions matching TRBD1. The sequence was obtained from a woman aged 18-35 years in good health. CDR3 protein: CASSLGQGDSSSGYTF. CDR3 in DNA: TGTGCCAGCAGCCTGGGACAGGGTGATTCTAGTTCTGGCTACACCTTC.